The 16 T cell receptor beta chains presented below share a single source sample, sequenced in a study of graft-versus-host responses after intestinal transplantation. Antigens of these TCRs are unknown. Clones were read by immunoSEQ multiplex PCR, and TCRdb kept only the in-frame ones, dropping some. The sample records tens of thousands of clones, about 88% being singletons. Sequencing was performed on unstimulated CD4+ T cells sorted from spleen or lymph node cells, taken before transplant. The receptors come from a human donor who was the organ donor for an intestinal transplant.

The chain recombines TRBV30 with TRBJ2-3; D may be TRBD2 (5 bases). CDR1 is GTSNPN, CDR2 SVGIG, per germline (reference sequence). V shed 3 bases and J shed 1 base, with 8 bases lying between them. The CDR3 is 13 amino acids. CDR3 region: CAWRGRGTDTQYF. For the CDR3, the DNA is TGTGCCTGGAGAGGGCGGGGCACAGATACGCAGTATTTT.

The J gene is TRBJ1-1, the V gene TRBV7-9; a possible D gene is TRBD1 (6 bases). The CDR3 is made up of 14 amino acids. V lost 5 bases and J 1 base, leaving 11 bases between the germline ends. The V gene's germline CDR1 is SEHNR and CDR2 FQNEAQ (reference sequence). CDR3 region: CASSRTAPNTEAFF. In nucleotides, the CDR3 is TGTGCCAGCAGCCGGACAGCTCCGAACACTGAAGCTTTCTTT. Supplemented by reference TRBV7-9 and TRBJ1-1, the full variable domain reads DTGVSQNPRHKITKRGQNVTFRCDPISEHNRLYWYRQTLGQGPEFLTYFQNEAQLEKSRLLSDRFSAERPKGSFSTLEIQRTEQGDSAMYLCASSRTAPNTEAFFGQGTRLTVV.

The rearrangement links TRBV19 to TRBJ1-2; D gene ambiguous. V was trimmed by 3 bases and J by 6 bases, leaving 11 bases between them. Per germline, CDR1 LNHDA and CDR2 SQIVND (reference sequence). There are 13 residues in the CDR3. For the CDR3, the DNA is TGTGCCAGTAGTATCTCAGCCGGGAATGGCTACACCTTC. Residues: CASSISAGNGYTF.

The chain employs TRBV7-2 and TRBJ2-2, with a possible D match to TRBD1 (5 bases). CDR1 SGHTA and CDR2 FQGNSA come from the germline V gene. The CDR3 consists of 16 residues. V lost 5 bases and J lost 4, with 17 bases in between. CDR3 nucleotide sequence: TGTGCCAGCAGCCCCTACCTGGGGCCGGGCACCGGGGAGCTGTTTTTT. Translating gives CASSPYLGPGTGELFF.

This chain links TRBV6-1 with TRBJ2-1, with 13 nucleotides matching TRBD2. The CDR3 is 17 residues long. Unmatched junction bases numbered 10, after V lost 2 bases and J lost 9 bases. Germline values: CDR1 MNHNS, CDR2 SASEGT. The CDR3 sequence is CASSESRGLAGSGEQFF. The DNA for the CDR3 is TGTGCCAGCAGTGAATCCCGGGGACTAGCGGGGAGTGGTGAGCAGTTCTTC.

The chain links TRBV6-1 to TRBJ2-7, with D unresolved. Germline values: CDR1 MNHNS, CDR2 SASEGT. There are 15 residues in the CDR3. V dropped 2 bases and J dropped 0 bases, with 11 bases sitting between them. The CDR3 is CASSETARVSYEQYF. The CDR3 DNA follows: TGTGCCAGCAGTGAAACCGCCCGAGTCTCCTACGAGCAGTACTTC.

The chain recombines TRBV6-1 with TRBJ1-5, with a possible D match to TRBD1 (5 bases). The CDR3 runs 15 residues. Trimming took 2 bases from V and 3 from J, leaving 11 bases between them. CDR1 and CDR2 (germline): MNHNS, SASEGT. The CDR3 nucleotides are TGTGCCAGCAGTGAACAGGGAGGATTCAATCAGCCCCAGCATTTT. Its protein product is CASSEQGGFNQPQHF.

The J gene is TRBJ1-2, the V gene TRBV11-2, with 10 bases matching TRBD1. V lost 7 bases to trimming and J lost 8 bases; unmatched junction nucleotides: 7. CDR1 is SGHAT, CDR2 FQNNGV, per germline. The CDR3 totals 13 residues. For the CDR3, the DNA is TGTGCCAGCACCAGGGGGACAGGGGAGGGCTACACCTTC. This gives the protein CASTRGTGEGYTF.

The J gene is TRBJ1-2, the V gene TRBV9; D is perhaps TRBD1 (5 bases). CDR3 length: 18 residues. Germline V gene sequence: CDR1 SGDLS, CDR2 YYNGEE. Trimming shortened V by 0 bases and J by 2 bases, and 20 bases separated the two germline ends. The CDR3 loop reads CASSVAESPGGSNYGYTF. The CDR3 nucleotides are TGTGCCAGCAGCGTAGCTGAGTCGCCCGGGGGGTCCAACTATGGCTACACCTTC.

Note on this clone: The same CDR3 arises from other DNA sequences in this sample as well. The chain recombines TRBV11-2 with TRBJ2-7; 9 bases map to TRBD1. Germline V gives CDR1 SGHAT, CDR2 FQNNGV. With V trimmed by 3 bases and J by 4 bases, 1 base remained unmatched. The CDR3 is 13 amino acids. The CDR3 DNA sequence: TGTGCCAGCAGCTTGACAGGGGGTTACGAGCAGTACTTC. It translates to CASSLTGGYEQYF. Full variable domain (rest looked up from reference TRBV11-2 and TRBJ2-7): EAGVAQSPRYKIIEKRQSVAFWCNPISGHATLYWYQQILGQGPKLLIQFQNNGVVDDSQLPKDRFSAERLKGVDSTLKIQPAKLEDSAVYLCASSLTGGYEQYFGPGTRLTVT.

The chain uses TRBV13 and TRBJ1-1; 11 bases fit TRBD1. From germline, CDR1 is PRHDT and CDR2 FYEKMQ (reference sequence). After removal of 0 bases from V and 10 bases from J, the junction contained 4 bases not matched to a gene. This CDR3 comprises 14 residues. CDR3 sequence reads: CASSLGWGTGGAFF. CDR3 sequence (DNA): TGTGCCAGCAGCTTAGGCTGGGGGACAGGGGGAGCTTTCTTT.

V is TRBV2 and J is TRBJ1-5; TRBD1 matches at 10 bases. CDR1 and CDR2 (germline): SNHLY, FYNNEI. V was pared by 6 bases and J by 6 bases, with 14 bases of the junction left unmatched. The CDR3 loop spans 17 amino acids. The CDR3 DNA is TGTGCCAGCAGCCCGAGAATGGACAGGGGGGATGGTCAGCCCCAGCATTTT. As protein: CASSPRMDRGDGQPQHF. The whole variable domain, filled in from reference TRBV2 and TRBJ1-5, reads EPEVTQTPSHQVTQMGQEVILRCVPISNHLYFYWYRQILGQKVEFLVSFYNNEISEKSEIFDDQFSVERPDGSNFTLKIRSTKLEDSAMYFCASSPRMDRGDGQPQHFGDGTRLSIL.

The chain employs TRBV6-5 and TRBJ1-2, with D tentatively TRBD1 (6 bases). Germline CDR1 is MNHEY and CDR2 is SVGAGI. This CDR3 is 14 amino acids long. V was trimmed by 6 bases and J by 2 bases, leaving 13 bases between them. CDR3 DNA sequence: TGTGCCAGCAGGACCCCTAGGGGGAACTATGGCTACACCTTC. It codes for CASRTPRGNYGYTF.

The table lists this clone with a few counts. CDR3: CASSLDHSNQPQHF. The CDR3 DNA reads as TGCGCCAGCAGCTTGGATCATAGCAATCAGCCCCAGCATTTT. This chain links TRBV5-1 with TRBJ1-5; no firm D call. The CDR3 contains 14 residues. Germline V CDR1 and CDR2: SGHRS, YFSETQ. V lost 0 bases and J 0 bases, leaving 4 bases between the germline ends.

This clone was seen only a few times. The chain couples TRBV11-2 to TRBJ2-1; 14 bases align to TRBD2. CDR1 and CDR2 from the germline V gene are SGHAT and FQNNGV. The junction had 8 bases not matched to a gene; V was cut back by 3 bases and J by 10 bases. The CDR3 has 16 residues. CDR3 amino acids: CASSFAGTSGGQEQFF. CDR3 nucleotides: TGTGCCAGCAGCTTTGCCGGGACTAGCGGGGGACAGGAGCAGTTCTTC.

The V gene is TRBV29-1, the J gene TRBJ2-1; D perhaps matches TRBD2 (6 bases). Germline V CDR1 and CDR2: SQVTM, ANQGSEA. V lost 4 bases, J lost 6 bases, and 16 bases lay in between. The CDR3 runs 14 residues. DNA of the CDR3: TGCAGCGTTGGGACTATAGCTGGGGGCAATGAGCAGTTCTTC. This codes for CSVGTIAGGNEQFF.